The next 18 T cell receptor beta chains were all read from a single sample in a study of beta chain features in type 1 diabetes. Study observations and caveats: When Type 1 diabetes patients were examined, their TCRB CDR3s proved moderately but significantly shorter in all four CD4+ subsets.

Since all of the isolated RNA was reverse transcribed, expressed TCRB transcripts were what got sequenced. The data were produced by immunoSEQ multiplex PCR, yet TCRdb's version contains in-frame clones alone and is incomplete. The sample contains about 700,000 clones, about an eighth of which appear only once. No antigens are known for them. The sequenced sample was naive CD4+ T cells from blood. These receptors came from a man younger than 30 with type 1 diabetes.

The chain joins TRBV7-9 to TRBJ2-1; 10 bases fit TRBD1. Germline V gene lookup returns CDR1 SEHNR and CDR2 FQNEAQ (reference sequence). CDR3 size: 17 residues. J gave up 3 bases and V 10 bases, and 15 bases lay outside the gene matches. This chain's CDR3 is CAILAQSGQGLYNEQFF. CDR3 bases: TGTGCCATCCTCGCCCAGTCGGGACAGGGGCTCTACAATGAGCAGTTCTTC.

The sample holds a few counts of this clone. As DNA, the CDR3 is TGTGCCAGTAGTACCCTGACAGATACCGGGGAGCTGTTTTTT. It yields the protein CASSTLTDTGELFF. The rearrangement joins TRBV19 to TRBJ2-2, with a weak D call TRBD1 (5 bases). With 4 bases removed from V and 5 bases from J, the gap between germline ends came to 11 bases. This CDR3 comprises 14 residues. Germline loops: CDR1 LNHDA, CDR2 SQIVND (reference sequence).

V gene TRBV27 combines with J gene TRBJ1-2, with 10 bases aligning to TRBD1. Germline V gives CDR1 MNHEY, CDR2 SMNVEV (reference sequence). V lost 2 bases to trimming and J lost 6 bases; unmatched junction nucleotides: 6. The CDR3 length is 15 residues. CDR3 region: CASSLTTGGIDGYTF. The CDR3 DNA reads as TGTGCCAGCAGTTTAACGACAGGGGGCATCGATGGCTACACCTTC.

This clone was counted a few times. This sequence joins TRBV6-5 and TRBJ1-5; 7 bases line up with TRBD1. Germline V gene sequence: CDR1 MNHEY, CDR2 SVGAGI. The ends lost 5 bases at V and 2 bases at J; junction bases unmatched: 6. This CDR3 region has 15 residues. The CDR3 protein is CASSVTGLGNQPQHF. CDR3 DNA: TGTGCCAGCAGTGTGACAGGGTTGGGCAATCAGCCCCAGCATTTT.

The rearrangement links TRBV5-4 to TRBJ1-1, with D possibly matching TRBD1 (5 bases). The germline gives CDR1 SGHNT, CDR2 YYREEE (reference sequence). Trimming removed 5 bases at V and 3 bases at J, with 20 bases between. The CDR3 has 16 amino acids. CDR3 sequence: CASSDPRSGTDTEAFF. CDR3 nucleotides: TGTGCCAGCAGTGACCCCCGATCCGGGACGGACACTGAAGCTTTCTTT.

The V and J genes are TRBV25-1 and TRBJ2-1, with TRBD1 as a possible D gene (6 bases). Trimming pared 6 bases from V and 8 bases from J, leaving 14 bases between. Looked up from germline, CDR1 is MGHDK and CDR2 is SYGVNS. The CDR3 covers 13 residues. This CDR3 is CASSRQVVDEQFF. The CDR3 DNA reads TGTGCCAGCAGCAGACAGGTAGTGGATGAGCAGTTCTTC.

The table lists this clone with a few counts. The chain links TRBV5-1 to TRBJ1-4; D is undetermined. Germline-derived CDR1 and CDR2 are SGHRS and YFSETQ. This CDR3 has 14 residues. V gave up 4 bases and J gave up 4 bases, with 11 bases separating them. In nucleotides, the CDR3 is TGCGCCAGCAGCGATCGAGGGTATAATGAAAAACTGTTTTTT. Amino acid sequence: CASSDRGYNEKLFF. The full variable domain, its missing parts supplied by reference TRBV5-1 and TRBJ1-4, is KAGVTQTPRYLIKTRGQQVTLSCSPISGHRSVSWYQQTPGQGLQFLFEYFSETQRNKGNFPGRFSGRQFSNSRSEMNVSTLELGDSALYLCASSDRGYNEKLFFGSGTQLSVL.

This clone was detected a few times. The CDR3 here is CASSVVRDDTQYF. CDR3 nucleotide sequence: TGTGCCAGCAGCGTAGTGAGGGACGATACGCAGTATTTT. The chain recombines TRBV9 with TRBJ2-3; D could derive from TRBD1 or TRBD2 (5 bases each). CDR1 SGDLS and CDR2 YYNGEE come from the germline V gene. The V end was cut by 0 bases, the J end by 6 bases, with 8 bases between. The CDR3 is made up of 13 amino acids.

This chain connects TRBV10-1 to TRBJ1-2; D uncertain. Looked up from germline, CDR1 is WNHNN and CDR2 is SYGVQD (reference sequence). Trimming stripped 5 bases from V and 0 bases from J, with 7 bases between. This CDR3 is 13 amino acids long. Here the CDR3 reads CASSLGANYGYTF. CDR3 bases: TGCGCCAGCAGTTTGGGAGCTAACTATGGCTACACCTTC.

This clone turned up a few times. The gene calls are TRBV9 and TRBJ2-3; D perhaps matches TRBD1 (5 bases). Germline V gene sequence: CDR1 SGDLS, CDR2 YYNGEE. This CDR3 contains 16 residues. V was cut by 0 bases and J by 0 bases, with 11 bases left in between. The CDR3 reads CASSVARGQSTDTQYF. Written as DNA, the CDR3 is TGTGCCAGCAGCGTAGCAAGGGGCCAAAGCACAGATACGCAGTATTTT. Together with reference TRBV9 and TRBJ2-3, the CDR3 gives the full variable domain: DSGVTQTPKHLITATGQRVTLRCSPRSGDLSVYWYQQSLDQGLQFLIQYYNGEERAKGNILERFSAQQFPDLHSELNLSSLELGDSALYFCASSVARGQSTDTQYFGPGTRLTVL.

This clone was recorded a few times. The chain combines TRBV7-2 with TRBJ2-2; 10 positions agree with TRBD1. This CDR3 is 15 amino acids long. Unmatched junction bases numbered 4, after V lost 4 bases and J lost 5 bases. Per the germline V gene, CDR1 is SGHTA and CDR2 is FQGNSA. The CDR3 protein is CASSSRQGATGELFF. The CDR3 bases are TGTGCCAGCAGCTCCAGACAGGGGGCAACCGGGGAGCTGTTTTTT.

J is TRBJ1-2 and V is TRBV18; the D is unclear. The CDR3 is 15 amino acids. CDR1 and CDR2 (germline): KGHSH, LQKENI. With 3 bases removed from V and 0 bases from J, the gap between germline ends came to 11 bases. The CDR3 DNA follows: TGTGCCAGCTCACCGGGCAGCTACACTAACTATGGCTACACCTTC. Translated: CASSPGSYTNYGYTF. Full variable domain (rest looked up from reference TRBV18 and TRBJ1-2): NAGVMQNPRHLVRRRGQEARLRCSPMKGHSHVYWYRQLPEEGLKFMVYLQKENIIDESGMPKERFSAEFPKEGPSILRIQQVVRGDSAAYFCASSPGSYTNYGYTFGSGTRLTVV.

This clone was seen a handful of times. The rearrangement uses TRBV10-3 and TRBJ2-1; perhaps TRBD1 as D (5 bases). CDR1 and CDR2 (germline): ENHRY, SYGVKD. The CDR3 is 13 amino acids. V lost 6 bases and J lost 5, with 11 bases in between. The CDR3 reads CAISRQGNNEQFF. CDR3 bases: TGTGCCATCAGCCGCCAGGGCAACAATGAGCAGTTCTTC.

This clone was counted only a few times. V and J are TRBV5-4 and TRBJ2-7; no firm D call. The length of the CDR3 is 13 residues. Germline values: CDR1 SGHNT, CDR2 YYREEE (reference sequence). V lost 2 bases and J lost 2, with 8 bases in between. CDR3 nucleotides: TGTGCCAGCAGCTTCCCAGCCACCTACGAGCAGTACTTC. Translated: CASSFPATYEQYF.

The chain has TRBV4-2 and TRBJ2-7; D possibly corresponds to TRBD2 (6 bases). The germline CDR1 and CDR2 sequences are LGHNA and YNFKEQ. The CDR3 is made up of 15 amino acids. Trimming shortened V by 4 bases and J by 3 bases, and 16 bases separated the two germline ends. This chain's CDR3 is CASSPQEDYRYEQYF. As DNA, the CDR3 is TGTGCCAGCAGCCCGCAGGAGGACTACCGCTACGAGCAGTACTTC.

This clone has just a few counts. Here the CDR3 DNA reads TGTGCCAGCAGCAGGGACAGGGAGAATCAGCCCCAGCATTTT. Encoded protein: CASSRDRENQPQHF. The chain joins TRBV7-9 to TRBJ1-5; 9 bases match TRBD1. CDR3 length equals 14 residues. V was pared by 5 bases and J by 4 bases, with 3 bases of the junction left unmatched. Germline V lookup: CDR1 SEHNR, CDR2 FQNEAQ (reference sequence).

To note about this clone: Other DNA sequences within the sample encode an identical CDR3. The J gene is TRBJ1-1, the V gene TRBV20-1, with D uncertain. The germline V gene has CDR1 DFQATT and CDR2 SNEGSKA (reference sequence). The CDR3 runs 11 residues. The V gene lost 0 bases and the J gene lost 8 bases, with 7 bases spanning the gap. Here the CDR3 reads CSARDRPEAFF. CDR3 sequence (DNA): TGCAGTGCTAGAGATCGCCCGGAAGCTTTCTTT.

As concerns this clone: At the DNA level, this CDR3 is encoded by other sequences in the same sample as well. CDR3 sequence: CASSPGSFYGYTF. The DNA for the CDR3 is TGTGCCAGCTCACCGGGGTCATTCTATGGCTACACCTTC. The rearrangement links TRBV18 to TRBJ1-2; D is undetermined. The length of the CDR3 is 13 residues. Trimming cost V 3 bases and J 4 bases, with 9 bases left between them. Germline V gives CDR1 KGHSH, CDR2 LQKENI. Full variable domain (remainder filled in from reference TRBV18 and TRBJ1-2): NAGVMQNPRHLVRRRGQEARLRCSPMKGHSHVYWYRQLPEEGLKFMVYLQKENIIDESGMPKERFSAEFPKEGPSILRIQQVVRGDSAAYFCASSPGSFYGYTFGSGTRLTVV.